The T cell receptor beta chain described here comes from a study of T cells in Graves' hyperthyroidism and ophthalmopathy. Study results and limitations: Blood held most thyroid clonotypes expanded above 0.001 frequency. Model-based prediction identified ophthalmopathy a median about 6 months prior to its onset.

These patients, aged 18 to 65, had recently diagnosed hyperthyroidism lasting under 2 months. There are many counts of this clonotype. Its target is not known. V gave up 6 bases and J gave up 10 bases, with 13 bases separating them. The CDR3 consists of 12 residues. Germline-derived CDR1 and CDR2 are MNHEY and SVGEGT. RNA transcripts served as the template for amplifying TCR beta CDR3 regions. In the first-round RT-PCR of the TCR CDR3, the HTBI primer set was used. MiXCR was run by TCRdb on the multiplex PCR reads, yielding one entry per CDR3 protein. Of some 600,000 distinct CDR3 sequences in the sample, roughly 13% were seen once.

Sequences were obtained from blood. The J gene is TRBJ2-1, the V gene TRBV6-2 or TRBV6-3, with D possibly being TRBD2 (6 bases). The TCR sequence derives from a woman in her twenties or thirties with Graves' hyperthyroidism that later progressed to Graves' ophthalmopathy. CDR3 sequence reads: CASSAPGVEQFF. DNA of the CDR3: TGTGCCAGCAGCGCCCCGGGGGTAGAGCAGTTCTTC.